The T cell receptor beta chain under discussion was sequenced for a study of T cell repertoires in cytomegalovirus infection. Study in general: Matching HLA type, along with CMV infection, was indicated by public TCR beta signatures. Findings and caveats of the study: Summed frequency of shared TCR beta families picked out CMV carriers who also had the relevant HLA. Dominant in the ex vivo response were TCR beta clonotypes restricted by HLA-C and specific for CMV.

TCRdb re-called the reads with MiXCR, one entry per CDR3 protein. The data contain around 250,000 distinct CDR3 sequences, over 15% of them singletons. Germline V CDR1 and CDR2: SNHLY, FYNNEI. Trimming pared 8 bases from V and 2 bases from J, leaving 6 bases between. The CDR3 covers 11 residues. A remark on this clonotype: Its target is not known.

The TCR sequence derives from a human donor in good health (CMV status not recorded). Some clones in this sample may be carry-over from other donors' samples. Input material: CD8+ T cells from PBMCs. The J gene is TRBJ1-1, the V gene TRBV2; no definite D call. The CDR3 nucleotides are TGTGCCAGCCACGCAAACACTGAAGCTTTCTTT. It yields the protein CASHANTEAFF.